The subject of this entry is one T cell receptor beta chain. Its specificity is not known. CDR1 and CDR2 (germline): SGHRS, YFSETQ. The length of the CDR3 is 14 residues. With 9 bases clipped from V and 6 bases from J, the junction kept 8 bases outside the gene matches. The source of the sample is a study of cytomegalovirus exposure and HLA in healthy donors. Study background: Researchers found that about four fifths of 350 to 500 genotyped donors fell within the Caucasian-associated ancestry cluster. Whole-study findings and limits: Earlier analysis looked at TCR beta V segments, and most were productive about 87% or about 30% of the time. The authors listed approximately 150 TCR beta chains as cytomegalovirus-associated. Rare sequences made up most TCRs, while some public TCRs were found in many donors.

PCR involved 60 Vbeta and 13 Jbeta primers. Clones were read by immunoSEQ multiplex PCR, and TCRdb kept only the in-frame ones, dropping some. Of some 110,000 clones in the sample, around 80% were seen once. The clonotype originates from a man aged 25-40 years in good health and CMV-seropositive. Sample: PBMCs. The chain links TRBV5-1 to TRBJ2-3, with TRBD2 matching 12 bases. This chain's CDR3 is CATSTSGGYDTQYF. As DNA, the CDR3 is TGCGCCACTTCGACTAGCGGGGGATACGATACGCAGTATTTT.